The 20 T cell receptor beta chains below all came from one sample that was sequenced in a study of T cell clonotyping in hematopoietic cell transplantation. Clones were read by immunoSEQ multiplex PCR, and TCRdb kept only the in-frame ones, dropping some. The sample includes about 1,000 clones, 80% to 95% seen only once; the top ten take 3.8%. Sequenced material: PBMCs, taken 180 days after allogeneic stem cell transplant. Receptors originate from a male patient aged 50 to 60 who had an allogeneic stem cell transplant from a related donor, so T cells may come from the graft donor. Some clones in this sample may be carry-over from other donors' samples.

This rearrangement joins TRBV5-4 to TRBJ2-7; D gene uncertain. The germline CDR1 and CDR2 sequences are SGHNT and YYREEE (reference sequence). V was cut by 3 bases and J by 0 bases, with 7 bases left in between. The CDR3 spans 13 residues. CDR3 amino acids: CASSSGTSYEQYF. The CDR3 coding sequence is TGTGCCAGCAGCTCTGGAACCTCCTACGAGCAGTACTTC.

This chain links TRBV27 with TRBJ2-7, with 7 bases matching TRBD2. The V gene end was trimmed by 6 bases and the J gene end by 5 bases; junction bases not matched to a gene: 7. This CDR3 has 13 residues. Germline values: CDR1 MNHEY, CDR2 SMNVEV (reference sequence). The CDR3 bases are TGTGCCAGCAGCCCCCCGGGGGGTGACGAGCAGTACTTC. It yields the protein CASSPPGGDEQYF.

The chain couples TRBV7-9 to TRBJ1-5, with D unresolved. Trimming took 5 bases from V and 6 from J, leaving 17 bases between them. The germline CDR1 and CDR2 sequences are SEHNR and FQNEAQ (reference sequence). This CDR3 contains 15 residues. For the CDR3, the DNA is TGTGCCAGCAGCCCAGTTAGTTCTGGCGGTCAGCCCCAGCATTTT. Translation: CASSPVSSGGQPQHF. The full variable domain, in which reference TRBV7-9 and TRBJ1-5 provide the parts outside the CDR3, is DTGVSQNPRHKITKRGQNVTFRCDPISEHNRLYWYRQTLGQGPEFLTYFQNEAQLEKSRLLSDRFSAERPKGSFSTLEIQRTEQGDSAMYLCASSPVSSGGQPQHFGDGTRLSIL.

The chain links TRBV6-1 to TRBJ2-7, with a possible D match to TRBD1 (6 bases). Germline V gene data show CDR1 as MNHNS and CDR2 as SASEGT. This CDR3 spans 14 amino acids. The V and J ends lost 0 bases and 5 bases respectively, with 11 bases between them. The CDR3 loop reads CASSEAGQGNEQYF. CDR3 nucleotides: TGTGCCAGCAGTGAAGCAGGCCAGGGGAACGAGCAGTACTTC.

The chain uses TRBV6-6 and TRBJ1-1; 8 positions agree with TRBD1. The CDR3 totals 14 residues. Germline loops: CDR1 MNHNY, CDR2 SVGAGI (reference sequence). V was pared by 6 bases and J by 1 base, with 4 bases of the junction left unmatched. The CDR3 coding sequence is TGTGCCAGCAGCCCTACAGGGGGGAACACTGAAGCTTTCTTT. Amino acid sequence: CASSPTGGNTEAFF.

V is TRBV18 and J is TRBJ1-5; 10 bases fit TRBD1. V dropped 4 bases and J dropped 4; count of bases not matched to a gene: 4. This CDR3 is 15 amino acids long. The V gene's germline CDR1 is KGHSH and CDR2 LQKENI. CDR3 sequence: CASSQQGQGNQPQHF. The CDR3 DNA follows: TGTGCCAGCTCACAACAGGGACAGGGGAATCAGCCCCAGCATTTT.

The chain joins TRBV27 to TRBJ2-3, with 7 positions matching TRBD2. Germline V gene lookup returns CDR1 MNHEY and CDR2 SMNVEV (reference sequence). CDR3 size: 13 residues. Trimming at V came to 10 bases and at J to 5 bases, leaving 9 bases not matched to a gene. This CDR3 reads CATGRAGEDTQYF. As DNA, the CDR3 is TGTGCCACAGGTCGGGCGGGAGAAGATACGCAGTATTTT.

This clone came up a few times. The chain uses TRBV28 and TRBJ1-6; TRBD1 matches at 8 bases. Germline V CDR1 and CDR2: MDHEN, SYDVKM. This CDR3 has 14 amino acids. V trimming: 5 bases; J trimming: 9 bases; junction bases outside the gene matches: 6. The CDR3 spells CASSIGQGTSPLHF. In DNA form, the CDR3 reads TGTGCCAGCAGTATCGGACAGGGAACTTCACCCCTCCACTTT. The full variable domain, completed using reference TRBV28 and TRBJ1-6, is DVKVTQSSRYLVKRTGEKVFLECVQDMDHENMFWYRQDPGLGLRLIYFSYDVKMKEKGDIPEGYSVSREKKERFSLILESASTNQTSMYLCASSIGQGTSPLHFGNGTRLTVT.

The chain joins TRBV5-1 to TRBJ1-5, with TRBD1 matching over 7 bases. This CDR3 has 15 amino acids. CDR1 and CDR2 from the germline V gene are SGHRS and YFSETQ. The junction had 6 bases not matched to a gene; V was cut back by 0 bases and J by 6 bases. DNA for the CDR3: TGCGCCAGCAGCTTGGAACAGGGGCGCGGTCAGCCCCAGCATTTT. Amino acid sequence: CASSLEQGRGQPQHF.

The V call is TRBV9, the J call TRBJ2-7, with D uncertain. Trimming pared 0 bases from V and 3 bases from J, leaving 7 bases between. CDR1 is SGDLS, CDR2 YYNGEE, per germline. The CDR3 covers 13 residues. CDR3 residues: CASSVDVDYEQYF. In DNA form, the CDR3 reads TGTGCCAGCAGCGTAGATGTGGACTACGAGCAGTACTTC.

The V gene is TRBV7-2, the J gene TRBJ2-7; 10 positions agree with TRBD2. The CDR3 is 16 residues long. The ends lost 4 bases at V and 0 bases at J; junction bases unmatched: 6. From germline, CDR1 is SGHTA and CDR2 FQGNSA. The CDR3: CASSYGTSVRSYEQYF. CDR3 DNA sequence: TGTGCCAGCAGCTACGGGACTAGCGTCCGCTCCTACGAGCAGTACTTC. The whole variable domain, filled in from reference TRBV7-2 and TRBJ2-7, reads GAGVSQSPSNKVTEKGKDVELRCDPISGHTALYWYRQSLGQGLEFLIYFQGNSAPDKSGLPSDRFSAERTGGSVSTLTIQRTQQEDSAVYLCASSYGTSVRSYEQYFGPGTRLTVT.

V and J are TRBV7-9 and TRBJ1-5; TRBD1 might be the D (5 bases). Trimming shortened V by 1 base and J by 1 base, and 11 bases separated the two germline ends. Germline CDR1 reads SEHNR; CDR2 reads FQNEAQ (reference sequence). The CDR3 runs to 16 residues. CDR3 loop: CASSLGRTMSNQPQHF. The CDR3 nucleotides read TGTGCCAGCAGCTTAGGGAGGACAATGAGCAATCAGCCCCAGCATTTT.

The V call is TRBV21-1, the J call TRBJ1-4. TRBV21-1 is a documented pseudogene. The CDR3 runs to 17 residues. CDR3 in DNA: TGTGCCAGCAGCAATAGGCTATACAAGGTGCATAATGAAAAACTGTTTTTT. Translation: CASSNRLYKVHNEKLFF.

V usage is TRBV19 and J usage is TRBJ2-3; D is unclear. The germline V and J ends were trimmed by 2 bases and 0 bases, with 9 bases remaining between them. The CDR3 sequence is 15 residues long. Germline V CDR1 and CDR2: LNHDA, SQIVND (reference sequence). The CDR3: CASSISGASTDTQYF. DNA for the CDR3: TGTGCCAGTAGTATATCCGGTGCTAGCACAGATACGCAGTATTTT. The whole variable domain, filled in from reference TRBV19 and TRBJ2-3, reads DGGITQSPKYLFRKEGQNVTLSCEQNLNHDAMYWYRQDPGQGLRLIYYSQIVNDFQKGDIAEGYSVSREKKESFPLTVTSAQKNPTAFYLCASSISGASTDTQYFGPGTRLTVL.

The chain carries TRBV7-3 and TRBJ2-3, with 8 bases identical to TRBD1. CDR1 is SGHTA, CDR2 FQGTGA, per germline. This CDR3 contains 17 residues. V lost 1 base to trimming and J lost 1 base; unmatched junction nucleotides: 7. The CDR3 DNA is TGTGCCAGCAGCTTAAGTGCGACAGGGGCCGGCACAGATACGCAGTATTTT. It yields the protein CASSLSATGAGTDTQYF.

The chain couples TRBV5-1 to TRBJ2-7, with D hard to call. CDR3 size: 13 residues. Germline CDR1 and CDR2: SGHRS and YFSETQ. Trimming shortened V by 3 bases and J by 7 bases, and 14 bases separated the two germline ends. As DNA, the CDR3 is TGCGCCAGCAGCTCGGACCAAACCTGGGAGCAGTACTTC. Translated: CASSSDQTWEQYF.

This clone appeared a single time. The CDR3: CASSQGFYEQYF. For the CDR3, the DNA is TGTGCCAGTAGCCAGGGGTTCTACGAGCAGTACTTC. This chain uses TRBV19 with TRBJ2-7; D is perhaps TRBD1 (6 bases). CDR3 length equals 12 residues. Between the trimmed V and J ends, which lost 6 bases and 3 bases, there was a span of 9 bases. The V gene's germline CDR1 is LNHDA and CDR2 SQIVND (reference sequence). The full variable domain, its missing parts supplied by reference TRBV19 and TRBJ2-7, is DGGITQSPKYLFRKEGQNVTLSCEQNLNHDAMYWYRQDPGQGLRLIYYSQIVNDFQKGDIAEGYSVSREKKESFPLTVTSAQKNPTAFYLCASSQGFYEQYFGPGTRLTVT.

The chain's CDR3 is CASSEAPQGNYGYTF. The CDR3 DNA sequence: TGTGCCAGCAGTGAAGCCCCACAGGGTAACTATGGCTACACCTTC. The genes are TRBV6-1 and TRBJ1-2, with D possibly TRBD1 on 6 matching bases. The V end was cut by 0 bases, the J end by 1 base, with 9 bases between. Germline values: CDR1 MNHNS, CDR2 SASEGT. This CDR3 region has 15 residues.

V gene TRBV4-3 combines with J gene TRBJ1-5, with unresolved D. Trimming left V 1 base short and J 2 bases short, with 9 bases between. Per germline, CDR1 LGHNA and CDR2 YSLEER. The CDR3 length is 15 residues. DNA for the CDR3: TGCGCCAGCAGCCAAGCCCCCGACGGCAATCAGCCCCAGCATTTT. Residues: CASSQAPDGNQPQHF.

The genes are TRBV30 and TRBJ1-1; no clear D. CDR3 length equals 15 residues. The germline CDR1 and CDR2 sequences are GTSNPN and SVGIG (reference sequence). V was shortened by 1 base and J by 0 bases, with 12 bases between the two germline ends. The CDR3 protein is CAWSAPAALNTEAFF. CDR3 nucleotide sequence: TGTGCCTGGAGTGCCCCGGCAGCTTTGAACACTGAAGCTTTCTTT.